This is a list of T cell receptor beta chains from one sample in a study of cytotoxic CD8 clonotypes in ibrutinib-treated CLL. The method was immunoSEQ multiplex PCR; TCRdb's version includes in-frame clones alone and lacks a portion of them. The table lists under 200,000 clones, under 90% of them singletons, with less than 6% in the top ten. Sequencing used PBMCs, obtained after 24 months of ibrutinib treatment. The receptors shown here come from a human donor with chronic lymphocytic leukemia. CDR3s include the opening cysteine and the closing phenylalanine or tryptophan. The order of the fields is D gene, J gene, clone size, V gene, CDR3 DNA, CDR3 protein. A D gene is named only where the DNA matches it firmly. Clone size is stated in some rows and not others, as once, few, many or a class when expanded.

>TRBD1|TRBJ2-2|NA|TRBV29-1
TGCAGCGTCCTCAGGGGGATCACCGGGGAGCTGTTTTTT
CSVLRGITGELFF
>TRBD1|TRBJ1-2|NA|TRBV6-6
TGTGCCAGCAGGCGGGACAGGACCTATGGCTACACCTTC
CASRRDRTYGYTF
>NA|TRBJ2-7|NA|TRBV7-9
TGTGCCAGCAGCCCCGATGGGAAAAAAAACTACGAGCAGTACTTC
CASSPDGKKNYEQYF
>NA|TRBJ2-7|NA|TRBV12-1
TGTGCCAGCAGCCCGACAGGATTCCGGGTAGGGCAGTACTTC
CASSPTGFRVGQYF
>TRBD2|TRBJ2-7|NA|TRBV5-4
TGTGCCAGCAGCTCCCTAGCGGGAGGGTTTAGCGAGCAGTACTTC
CASSSLAGGFSEQYF
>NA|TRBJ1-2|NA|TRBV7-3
TGTGCCAATCGCAACGGGTCAGGCTATGGCTACACCTTC
CANRNGSGYGYTF
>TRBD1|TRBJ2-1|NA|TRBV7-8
TGTGCCAGCAGCTTAGCGGGGACAGGGTCCTACAATGAGCAGTTCTTC
CASSLAGTGSYNEQFF
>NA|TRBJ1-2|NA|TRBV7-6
TGTGCCAGCAGCCTCGACCACTATGGCTACACCTTC
CASSLDHYGYTF
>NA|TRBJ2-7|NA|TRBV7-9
TGTGCCAGCAGCCCGACCGCCAAATACCCCGGGAGACTCTCCTACGAGCAGTACTTC
CASSPTAKYPGRLSYEQYF
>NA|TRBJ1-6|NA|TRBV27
TGTGCCAGCAGTTTACGGTCTTTGGCTAATTCACCCCTCCACTTT
CASSLRSLANSPLHF
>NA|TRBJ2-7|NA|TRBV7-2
TGTGCCAGCAGCTCCACCCAGGGGCACTACGAGCAGTACTTC
CASSSTQGHYEQYF
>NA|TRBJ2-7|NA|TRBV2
TGTGCCAGCAGTCCCTTTGGGGAGCAGTACTTC
CASSPFGEQYF
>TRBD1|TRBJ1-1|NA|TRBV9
TGTGCCAGCAGCGTAGAGGACAGGGGGCGCGCTGAAGCTTTCTTT
CASSVEDRGRAEAFF
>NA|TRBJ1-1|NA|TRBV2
TGTGCCAGCAGTGGAATCGGAAGGGTGGCCATGAACACTGAAGCTTTCTTT
CASSGIGRVAMNTEAFF
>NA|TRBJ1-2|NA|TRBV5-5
TGTGCCAGCAGCTCCATTGACTCTTTGCCTCTCTTC
CASSSIDSLPLF
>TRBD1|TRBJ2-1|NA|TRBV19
TGTGCCAGTAGTATAGATTCACTGACAGGGGGCTTTCTTGGGCAGTTCTTC
CASSIDSLTGGFLGQFF
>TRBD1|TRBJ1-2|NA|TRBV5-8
TGTGCCAGCAGCTTGGAGCTTGGGACAGGGGAATATGGCTACACCTTC
CASSLELGTGEYGYTF
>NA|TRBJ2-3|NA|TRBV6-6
TGTGCCAGCAGCCCGAGGCCGAACCCTAGCACAGATACGCAGTATTTT
CASSPRPNPSTDTQYF
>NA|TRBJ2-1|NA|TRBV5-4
TGTGCCAGCAGCTTGCGGGACAACAATGAGCAGTTCTTC
CASSLRDNNEQFF
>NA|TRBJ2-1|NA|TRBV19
TGTGCCAGTAGTATAATTCGGGCCGTAATGGGGTACAATGAGCAGTTCTTC
CASSIIRAVMGYNEQFF
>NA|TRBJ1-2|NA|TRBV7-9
TGTGCCAGCACTGGGTATGGCTACACCTTC
CASTGYGYTF
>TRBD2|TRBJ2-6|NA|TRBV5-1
TGCGCCAGCAGTTCGGGAGGCAGCTTCTCTGGGGCCAACGTCCTGACTTTC
CASSSGGSFSGANVLTF
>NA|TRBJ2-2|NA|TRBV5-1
TGCGCCAGCGGGACCGGACAGTTGTTCGGGGAGCTGTTTTTT
CASGTGQLFGELFF
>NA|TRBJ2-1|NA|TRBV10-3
TGTGCCATCAGTGAGTCGAGCAGGAGGGGAGCCAATGAGCAGTTCTTC
CAISESSRRGANEQFF
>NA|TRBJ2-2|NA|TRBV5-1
TGCGCCAGCAGAACAGGGTCCAACACCGGGGAGCTGTTTTTT
CASRTGSNTGELFF
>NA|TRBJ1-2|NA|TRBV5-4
TGTGCCAGCAGTGGGGGCCTCTATAGCTACACCTTC
CASSGGLYSYTF
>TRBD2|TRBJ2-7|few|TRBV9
TGTGCCAGCAGCGGACTAGCCGGCCCCTACGAGCAGTACTTC
CASSGLAGPYEQYF
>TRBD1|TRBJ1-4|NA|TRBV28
TGTGCCAGCAGCCTTAGAGGGGGCGCGAGGGAAAAACTGTTTTTT
CASSLRGGAREKLFF
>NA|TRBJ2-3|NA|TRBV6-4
TGTGCCAGCAGTGTTGGGTCTAGCACAGATACGCAGTATTTT
CASSVGSSTDTQYF
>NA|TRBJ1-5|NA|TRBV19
TGTGCCAGTAGTAGTCTGGGGAGCAATCAGCCCCAGCATTTT
CASSSLGSNQPQHF
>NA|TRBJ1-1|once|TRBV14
TGTGCCAGCAGCCAACAGCCGGGGAGCACTGAAGCTTTCTTT
CASSQQPGSTEAFF
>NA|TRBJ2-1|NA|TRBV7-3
TGTGCCAGCAGCGCCGGGGGCTACAATGAGCAGTTCTTC
CASSAGGYNEQFF
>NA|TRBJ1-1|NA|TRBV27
TGTGCCAGCAGTTTACGTGGGAACACTGAAGCTTTCTTT
CASSLRGNTEAFF
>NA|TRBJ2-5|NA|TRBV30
TGTGCCTGGAGAGGGGCAGGGGCCCAAGAGACCCAGTACTTC
CAWRGAGAQETQYF
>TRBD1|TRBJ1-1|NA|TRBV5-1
TGCGCCAGCAGCTCCTCGGGACAGGGCCTTGAAGCTTTCTTT
CASSSSGQGLEAFF
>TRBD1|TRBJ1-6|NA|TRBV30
TGTGCCTGGAGACCGGCAGGGGGAGGGAATTCACCCCTCCACTTT
CAWRPAGGGNSPLHF
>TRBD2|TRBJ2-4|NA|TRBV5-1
TGCGCCAGCAGCTTAACTAGCGGGGGGGCCCTGGCCAAAAACATTCAGTACTTC
CASSLTSGGALAKNIQYF
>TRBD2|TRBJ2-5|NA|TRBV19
TGTGCCAGTAGTATTAGCGGGAGGGATCAAGAGACCCAGTACTTC
CASSISGRDQETQYF
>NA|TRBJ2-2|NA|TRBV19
TGTGCCAGTACACGGCGCCCTGCGAGCGGGGAGCTGTTTTTT
CASTRRPASGELFF
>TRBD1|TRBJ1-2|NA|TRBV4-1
TGCGCCAGCAGCCAAGTATCGGGACAGGCGGCGTATGGCTACACCTTC
CASSQVSGQAAYGYTF
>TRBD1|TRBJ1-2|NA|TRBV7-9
TGTGCCAGCAGCTTAAAGGACAGGGAATTTGGCTACACCTTC
CASSLKDREFGYTF
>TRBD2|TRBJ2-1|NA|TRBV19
TGTGCCAGTAGTATAGTGACTAGCGGGAGCGGGGATGAGCAGTTCTTC
CASSIVTSGSGDEQFF